These T cell receptor beta chains were read from a single sample in a study of blood T cell repertoires in COVID-19. Produced via immunoSEQ multiplex PCR; TCRdb's table is partial and in-frame only. Of approximately 140,000 clones in the sample, approximately 85% are singletons; the top ten hold around 8%. The sequenced sample was peripheral blood. The receptors originated from a woman aged 55-70 years with COVID-19, enrolled during active disease. The CDR3 runs from the conserved cysteine through the conserved F or W. D genes are given only for firm matches. Not all rows give a size; the values are once, few, many and, for expanded clones, a class.

d_gene: TRBD1; v_gene: TRBV18; abundance: .; j_gene: TRBJ2-2; CDR3aa: CASSQDRGFGELFF; CDR3nt: TGTGCCAGCTCACAGGACAGGGGTTTCGGGGAGCTGTTTTTT
d_gene: .; v_gene: TRBV7-9; abundance: .; j_gene: TRBJ1-4; CDR3aa: CASSLGRSPNEKLFF; CDR3nt: TGTGCCAGCAGCTTGGGGCGCAGCCCCAATGAAAAACTGTTTTTT
d_gene: TRBD2; v_gene: TRBV12-3/TRBV12-4; abundance: .; j_gene: TRBJ2-7; CDR3aa: CASRRGGAYEQYF; CDR3nt: TGTGCCAGCCGACGCGGGGGGGCCTACGAGCAGTACTTC
d_gene: .; v_gene: TRBV10-3; abundance: .; j_gene: TRBJ1-1; CDR3aa: CAISESDGDMNTEAFF; CDR3nt: TGTGCCATCAGTGAGTCGGATGGGGACATGAACACTGAAGCTTTCTTT
d_gene: .; v_gene: TRBV3-1/TRBV3-2; abundance: .; j_gene: TRBJ2-1; CDR3aa: CASSQSQKPGNEQFF; CDR3nt: TGTGCCAGCAGCCAATCACAGAAACCGGGGAATGAGCAGTTCTTC
d_gene: .; v_gene: TRBV10-2; abundance: once; j_gene: TRBJ2-5; CDR3aa: CASSEGGGETQYF; CDR3nt: TGCGCCAGCAGTGAGGGCGGAGGAGAGACCCAGTACTTC
d_gene: .; v_gene: TRBV29-1; abundance: .; j_gene: TRBJ1-1; CDR3aa: CSGLGGPGNTEAFF; CDR3nt: TGCAGCGGCCTGGGGGGGCCGGGGAACACTGAAGCTTTCTTT
d_gene: .; v_gene: TRBV10-3; abundance: .; j_gene: TRBJ1-1; CDR3aa: CAISGAGANTEAFF; CDR3nt: TGTGCCATCAGTGGTGCAGGCGCGAACACTGAAGCTTTCTTT
d_gene: TRBD1; v_gene: TRBV18; abundance: .; j_gene: TRBJ2-3; CDR3aa: CASSPYGTGGTDTQYF; CDR3nt: TGTGCCAGCTCACCTTACGGTACAGGGGGTACAGATACGCAGTATTTT
d_gene: TRBD1; v_gene: TRBV7-9; abundance: .; j_gene: TRBJ2-7; CDR3aa: CASSAPDRGYEQYF; CDR3nt: TGTGCCAGCAGCGCCCCGGACAGGGGCTACGAGCAGTACTTC
d_gene: .; v_gene: TRBV29-1; abundance: .; j_gene: TRBJ1-3; CDR3aa: CSVEDQGVGGNTIYF; CDR3nt: TGCAGCGTTGAAGATCAAGGGGTAGGGGGAAACACCATATATTTT
d_gene: TRBD1; v_gene: TRBV9; abundance: few; j_gene: TRBJ1-2; CDR3aa: CASSVLGQGDYGYTF; CDR3nt: TGTGCCAGCAGCGTCCTGGGACAGGGTGACTATGGCTACACCTTC
d_gene: .; v_gene: TRBV15; abundance: once; j_gene: TRBJ1-5; CDR3aa: CATSEAAGGPGNQPQHF; CDR3nt: TGTGCCACCAGCGAGGCCGCGGGGGGGCCGGGCAATCAGCCCCAGCATTTT
d_gene: TRBD1; v_gene: TRBV20-1; abundance: .; j_gene: TRBJ1-2; CDR3aa: CSASTRDRGRRGYTF; CDR3nt: TGCAGTGCTAGTACACGAGACAGGGGGCGGCGGGGCTACACCTTC
d_gene: .; v_gene: TRBV6-2/TRBV6-3; abundance: .; j_gene: TRBJ1-1; CDR3aa: CASSPRQRNTEAFF; CDR3nt: TGTGCCAGCAGCCCACGACAGAGGAACACTGAAGCTTTCTTT
d_gene: .; v_gene: TRBV7-8; abundance: few; j_gene: TRBJ1-1; CDR3aa: CASSLDMLQEEAFF; CDR3nt: TGTGCCAGCAGCTTAGATATGTTGCAGGAAGAAGCTTTCTTT
d_gene: TRBD1; v_gene: TRBV5-4; abundance: .; j_gene: TRBJ1-1; CDR3aa: CASSPRQGVTEAFF; CDR3nt: TGTGCCAGCAGCCCCCGACAGGGAGTCACTGAAGCTTTCTTT
d_gene: .; v_gene: TRBV27; abundance: .; j_gene: TRBJ2-6; CDR3aa: CASLLGAGPGANVLTF; CDR3nt: TGTGCCAGCCTCTTGGGGGCAGGACCTGGGGCCAACGTCCTGACTTTC
d_gene: TRBD2; v_gene: TRBV19; abundance: .; j_gene: TRBJ2-2; CDR3aa: CASSLLAGGPRTGELFF; CDR3nt: TGTGCCAGTAGTTTGTTAGCGGGGGGGCCGAGAACCGGGGAGCTGTTTTTT
d_gene: TRBD1; v_gene: TRBV7-6; abundance: .; j_gene: TRBJ2-7; CDR3aa: CASSLGGQTYEQYF; CDR3nt: TGTGCCAGCAGCTTAGGGGGACAGACCTACGAGCAGTACTTC
d_gene: .; v_gene: TRBV4-1; abundance: .; j_gene: TRBJ2-3; CDR3aa: CASSKRRDTSSTDTQYF; CDR3nt: TGCGCCAGCAGCAAACGCCGGGACACGTCTAGCACAGATACGCAGTATTTT
d_gene: TRBD2; v_gene: TRBV6-5; abundance: .; j_gene: TRBJ2-7; CDR3aa: CASSPTSGGTYEQYF; CDR3nt: TGTGCCAGCAGTCCGACTAGCGGGGGGACCTACGAGCAGTACTTC
d_gene: .; v_gene: TRBV2; abundance: .; j_gene: TRBJ2-2; CDR3aa: CASSVFSGELFF; CDR3nt: TGTGCCAGCAGTGTATTTTCCGGGGAGCTGTTTTTT
d_gene: TRBD2; v_gene: TRBV10-3; abundance: .; j_gene: TRBJ2-1; CDR3aa: CAISGGTSGYNEQFF; CDR3nt: TGTGCCATCAGTGGGGGGACTAGCGGTTACAATGAGCAGTTCTTC
d_gene: TRBD2; v_gene: TRBV29-1; abundance: .; j_gene: TRBJ2-7; CDR3aa: CSVKTSGGSYSYEQYF; CDR3nt: TGCAGCGTAAAGACTAGCGGGGGGTCCTACTCCTACGAGCAGTACTTC
d_gene: TRBD1; v_gene: TRBV9; abundance: medium-sized; j_gene: TRBJ1-2; CDR3aa: CASSVAPGQLGGDGYTF; CDR3nt: TGTGCCAGCAGCGTAGCCCCGGGACAGCTCGGGGGAGATGGCTACACCTTC
d_gene: .; v_gene: TRBV5-4; abundance: .; j_gene: TRBJ1-3; CDR3aa: CASSFNSVNTIYF; CDR3nt: TGTGCCAGCAGCTTCAACTCGGTAAACACCATATATTTT
d_gene: .; v_gene: TRBV6-5; abundance: once; j_gene: TRBJ1-5; CDR3aa: CASSPWSGDNQPQHF; CDR3nt: TGTGCCAGCAGCCCATGGTCAGGGGACAATCAGCCCCAGCATTTT
d_gene: .; v_gene: TRBV9; abundance: .; j_gene: TRBJ1-2; CDR3aa: CASSPSGRGYGYTF; CDR3nt: TGTGCCAGCAGCCCCTCCGGCAGGGGATATGGCTACACCTTC
d_gene: .; v_gene: TRBV24-1; abundance: .; j_gene: TRBJ1-2; CDR3aa: CATSARGRGNYGYTF; CDR3nt: TGTGCCACCAGTGCGCGGGGGCGCGGAAACTATGGCTACACCTTC
d_gene: TRBD1; v_gene: TRBV30; abundance: .; j_gene: TRBJ2-3; CDR3aa: CAWSGPGQATTDTQYF; CDR3nt: TGTGCCTGGAGTGGACCGGGACAGGCGACCACAGATACGCAGTATTTT
d_gene: .; v_gene: TRBV10-3; abundance: .; j_gene: TRBJ1-5; CDR3aa: CAISESHTIAGQPQHF; CDR3nt: TGTGCCATCAGTGAGTCGCACACAATAGCAGGGCAGCCCCAGCATTTT
d_gene: .; v_gene: TRBV5-1; abundance: .; j_gene: TRBJ1-4; CDR3aa: CASSLGPAGAEKLFF; CDR3nt: TGCGCCAGCAGCTTGGGACCGGCAGGGGCTGAAAAACTGTTTTTT
d_gene: TRBD1; v_gene: TRBV9; abundance: .; j_gene: TRBJ1-6; CDR3aa: CASSVEGRGNSPLHF; CDR3nt: TGTGCCAGCAGCGTAGAAGGCAGGGGGAATTCACCCCTCCACTTT
d_gene: .; v_gene: TRBV5-1; abundance: once; j_gene: TRBJ1-4; CDR3aa: CASSLAAGTVFTTNEKLFF; CDR3nt: TGCGCCAGCAGCTTGGCTGCTGGTACAGTATTCACAACTAATGAAAAACTGTTTTTT
d_gene: .; v_gene: TRBV30; abundance: .; j_gene: TRBJ2-7; CDR3aa: CAWTITGIAYEQYF; CDR3nt: TGTGCCTGGACCATTACAGGGATAGCCTACGAGCAGTACTTC
d_gene: TRBD1; v_gene: TRBV19; abundance: .; j_gene: TRBJ2-7; CDR3aa: CASSPTGGGEQYF; CDR3nt: TGTGCCAGTAGCCCGACAGGGGGAGGCGAGCAGTACTTC
d_gene: TRBD1; v_gene: TRBV7-2; abundance: few; j_gene: TRBJ1-6; CDR3aa: CASSSTGGSNSPLHF; CDR3nt: TGTGCCAGCAGCTCCACAGGGGGCTCGAATTCACCCCTCCACTTT
d_gene: .; v_gene: TRBV9; abundance: .; j_gene: TRBJ1-5; CDR3aa: CASSDRTVSNQPQHF; CDR3nt: TGTGCCAGCAGTGATAGGACAGTTAGTAATCAGCCCCAGCATTTT
d_gene: .; v_gene: TRBV4-1; abundance: .; j_gene: TRBJ2-5; CDR3aa: CASSQEVIAEQETQYF; CDR3nt: TGCGCCAGCAGCCAAGAAGTAATAGCGGAACAAGAGACCCAGTACTTC
d_gene: TRBD1; v_gene: TRBV27; abundance: .; j_gene: TRBJ2-1; CDR3aa: CASSLGDRVINEQFF; CDR3nt: TGTGCCAGCAGTTTAGGGGACAGGGTAATCAATGAGCAGTTCTTC
d_gene: TRBD2; v_gene: TRBV4-2; abundance: .; j_gene: TRBJ2-1; CDR3aa: CASSQRLAGGPADEQFF; CDR3nt: TGTGCCAGCAGCCAGAGATTAGCGGGGGGGCCTGCCGATGAGCAGTTCTTC
d_gene: .; v_gene: TRBV2; abundance: .; j_gene: TRBJ1-5; CDR3aa: CASSGPGQSNQPQHF; CDR3nt: TGTGCCAGCAGTGGCCCGGGACAAAGCAATCAGCCCCAGCATTTT
d_gene: TRBD2; v_gene: TRBV6-5; abundance: .; j_gene: TRBJ2-5; CDR3aa: CASSYGGGARETQYF; CDR3nt: TGTGCCAGCAGTTACGGCGGGGGGGCTCGGGAGACCCAGTACTTC
d_gene: TRBD1; v_gene: TRBV14; abundance: .; j_gene: TRBJ1-2; CDR3aa: CASSQDRALNRYTF; CDR3nt: TGTGCCAGCAGCCAGGACAGGGCCCTTAATCGCTACACCTTC
d_gene: TRBD1; v_gene: TRBV19; abundance: .; j_gene: TRBJ2-7; CDR3aa: CATSSPGQGTYEQYF; CDR3nt: TGTGCCACATCCTCGCCGGGACAGGGCACCTACGAGCAGTACTTC
d_gene: TRBD2; v_gene: TRBV10-1; abundance: .; j_gene: TRBJ2-3; CDR3aa: CASSIGAGGAGDTQYF; CDR3nt: TGCGCCAGCAGTATTGGAGCGGGGGGGGCAGGGGATACGCAGTATTTT
d_gene: .; v_gene: TRBV9; abundance: .; j_gene: TRBJ2-5; CDR3aa: CASSVALQETQYF; CDR3nt: TGTGCCAGCAGCGTAGCTCTTCAAGAGACCCAGTACTTC
d_gene: .; v_gene: TRBV12-3/TRBV12-4; abundance: few; j_gene: TRBJ2-5; CDR3aa: CASSLFGKETQYF; CDR3nt: TGTGCCAGCAGTTTATTCGGGAAAGAGACCCAGTACTTC
d_gene: .; v_gene: TRBV19; abundance: .; j_gene: TRBJ1-1; CDR3aa: CASSIRQASRAFF; CDR3nt: TGTGCCAGTAGTATCCGCCAGGCAAGTCGGGCTTTCTTT
d_gene: TRBD1; v_gene: TRBV9; abundance: .; j_gene: TRBJ2-5; CDR3aa: CASSEGQGRTQYF; CDR3nt: TGTGCCAGCAGCGAGGGACAGGGGAGGACCCAGTACTTC
d_gene: TRBD1; v_gene: TRBV30; abundance: .; j_gene: TRBJ2-2; CDR3aa: CAWYPGQGHGELFF; CDR3nt: TGTGCCTGGTACCCGGGACAGGGACACGGGGAGCTGTTTTTT
d_gene: .; v_gene: TRBV11-2; abundance: .; j_gene: TRBJ2-5; CDR3aa: CASSPVAGWLGETQYF; CDR3nt: TGTGCCAGCAGCCCGGTTGCGGGGTGGTTAGGGGAGACCCAGTACTTC
d_gene: .; v_gene: TRBV19; abundance: .; j_gene: TRBJ2-7; CDR3aa: CASSPGYLSYEQYF; CDR3nt: TGTGCCAGTAGTCCAGGATACCTCTCCTACGAGCAGTACTTC
d_gene: TRBD2; v_gene: TRBV10-3; abundance: .; j_gene: TRBJ2-5; CDR3aa: CAISRGGTQETQYF; CDR3nt: TGTGCCATCTCCCGGGGGGGGACACAAGAGACCCAGTACTTC
d_gene: .; v_gene: TRBV10-3; abundance: .; j_gene: TRBJ1-3; CDR3aa: CATQDTTSGNTIYF; CDR3nt: TGTGCCACCCAGGACACTACGAGTGGAAACACCATATATTTT
d_gene: .; v_gene: TRBV30; abundance: .; j_gene: TRBJ2-5; CDR3aa: CAWRALTHLKETQYF; CDR3nt: TGTGCCTGGAGAGCCCTGACTCACCTGAAAGAGACCCAGTACTTC
d_gene: .; v_gene: TRBV3-1/TRBV3-2; abundance: .; j_gene: TRBJ1-1; CDR3aa: CASSQDGGVMTEAFF; CDR3nt: TGTGCCAGCAGCCAAGACGGGGGGGTCATGACTGAAGCTTTCTTT
d_gene: .; v_gene: TRBV25-1; abundance: few; j_gene: TRBJ2-5; CDR3aa: CASSESDMGRTQYF; CDR3nt: TGTGCCAGCAGTGAAAGTGACATGGGGAGGACCCAGTACTTC